This paragraph covers one T cell receptor (beta chain) sequence. Since the CDR3 does not end with the conserved phenylalanine or tryptophan, this likely comes from a read error. The limits of the CDR3 on the DNA are not certain, so only TCRdb's listed CDR3 is given. This record comes from a study of blood T cell repertoires in COVID-19. Across the study: Sites in the United States, Italy and Spain provided acute and convalescent COVID-19 samples. Sample material is recorded as cDNA or gDNA derived from T cells, B-cell-depleted T cells, or PBMCs.

A total of 16 residues make up the CDR3, ends included. As handled by the study authors: Amplified reference gene primers provided the basis for estimating nucleated cell counts. The assay was immunoSEQ multiplex PCR, and TCRdb's table has in-frame clones only and misses some. The D gene and trimming were derived from the DNA, and the V and J assignments and clone size from that table. In the table there are approximately 200,000 clones, less than 90% of which are singletons. Sample: peripheral blood. This receptor was obtained from a man between 65 and 85 years old with active or convalescent COVID-19. The chain uses TRBV23-1 and TRBJ2-3; the table's D call, TRBD2, was not checked against the DNA. TRBV23-1 is marked as an open reading frame, function uncertain. The CDR3 sequence is CASSQRFSGRANEPLS.